The TCR beta chain under discussion was sequenced for a study of T cell responses to AZD1222 COVID-19 vaccine. Study-wide background: Investigators merged groups given second doses at roughly 4 or roughly 12 weeks. Overall study findings and caveats: Clonal diversity may have been underestimated, and the donors were mostly white British, with more females than males. Recipients of AZD1222 seropositive at baseline numbered only 6 or 7. Repertoire samples came only from after the peak T cell response.

V lost 2 bases and J lost 0, with 13 bases in between. From germline, CDR1 is SGHTA and CDR2 FQGNSA. CDR3 length: 16 residues. As concerns this clone: Its antigen is not identified.

Method: immunoSEQ multiplex PCR; TCRdb's copy keeps in-frame clones and lacks some. The sample has about 86,000 clones; 88% are singletons. Sequencing was performed on peripheral blood, taken on day 0 of AZD1222 vaccination. This TCR derives from an adult in good health. The gene calls are TRBV7-2 and TRBJ1-2; D unclear. CDR3 DNA sequence: TGTGCCAGCAGCTTAAACTCGCTAAGATCTAACTATGGCTACACCTTC. This translates into CASSLNSLRSNYGYTF.